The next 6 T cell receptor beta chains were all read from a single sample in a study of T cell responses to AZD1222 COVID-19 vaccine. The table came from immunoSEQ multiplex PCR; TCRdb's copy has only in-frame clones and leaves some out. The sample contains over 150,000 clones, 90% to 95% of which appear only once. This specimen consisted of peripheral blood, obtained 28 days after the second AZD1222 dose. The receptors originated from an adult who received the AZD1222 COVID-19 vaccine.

The DNA for the CDR3 is TGTGCCACCAGCAGGGAAAGGGGGGGCGAGGAAAAACTGTTTTTT. As protein: CATSRERGGEEKLFF. This chain links TRBV15 with TRBJ1-4; D is perhaps TRBD1 (6 bases). Germline CDR1 and CDR2: LNHNV and YYDKDF (reference sequence). Trimming shortened V by 3 bases and J by 8 bases, and 16 bases separated the two germline ends. The CDR3 has 15 amino acids. The entire variable domain, with the rest obtained from reference TRBV15 and TRBJ1-4, is as follows: DAMVIQNPRYQVTQFGKPVTLSCSQTLNHNVMYWYQQKSSQAPKLLFHYYDKDFNNEADTPDNFQSRRPNTSFCFLDIRSPGLGDTAMYLCATSRERGGEEKLFFGSGTQLSVL.

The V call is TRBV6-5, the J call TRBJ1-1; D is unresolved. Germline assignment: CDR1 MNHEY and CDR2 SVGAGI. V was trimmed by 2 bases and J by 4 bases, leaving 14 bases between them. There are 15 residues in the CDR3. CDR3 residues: CASSYDSWTITEAFF. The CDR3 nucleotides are TGTGCCAGCAGTTACGATAGTTGGACGATCACTGAAGCTTTCTTT.

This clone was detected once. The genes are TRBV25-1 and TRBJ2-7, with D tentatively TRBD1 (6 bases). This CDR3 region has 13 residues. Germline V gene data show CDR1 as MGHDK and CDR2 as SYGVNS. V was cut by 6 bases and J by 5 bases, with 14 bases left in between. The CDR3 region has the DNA TGTGCCAGCAGACCGATCAGGGGAGACGAGCAGTACTTC. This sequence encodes CASRPIRGDEQYF.

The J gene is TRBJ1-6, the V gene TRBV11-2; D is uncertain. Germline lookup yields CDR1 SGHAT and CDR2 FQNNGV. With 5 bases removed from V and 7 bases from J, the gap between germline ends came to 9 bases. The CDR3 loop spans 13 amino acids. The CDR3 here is CASSPGPNSPLHF. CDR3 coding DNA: TGTGCCAGCAGCCCGGGCCCGAATTCACCCCTCCACTTT. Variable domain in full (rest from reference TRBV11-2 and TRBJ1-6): EAGVAQSPRYKIIEKRQSVAFWCNPISGHATLYWYQQILGQGPKLLIQFQNNGVVDDSQLPKDRFSAERLKGVDSTLKIQPAKLEDSAVYLCASSPGPNSPLHFGNGTRLTVT.

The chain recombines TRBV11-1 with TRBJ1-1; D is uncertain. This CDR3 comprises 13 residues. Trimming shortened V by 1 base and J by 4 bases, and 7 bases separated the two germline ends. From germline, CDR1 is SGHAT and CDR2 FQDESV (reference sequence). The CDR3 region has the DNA TGTGCCAGCAGCTTAGACTCCGGCACTGAAGCTTTCTTT. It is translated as CASSLDSGTEAFF.

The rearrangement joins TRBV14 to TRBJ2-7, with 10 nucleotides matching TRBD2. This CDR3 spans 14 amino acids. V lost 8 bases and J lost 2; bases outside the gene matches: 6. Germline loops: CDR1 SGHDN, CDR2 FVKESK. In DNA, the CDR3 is TGTGCCAGCCAACGAAGCGGGGGGGCCTACGAGCAGTACTTC. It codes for CASQRSGGAYEQYF.